These 18 T cell receptor beta chains share one sample of origin, sequenced in a study of blood T cells in healthy people across ages. Together with a sample-barcoded 5' primer, a J-beta primer mix was included in a second PCR lasting roughly 6 to 12 cycles. TCRdb reanalysed the 5' RACE reads using MiXCR and keeps one entry per CDR3 protein. Here the sample spans 1.5 million to 2 million distinct CDR3 sequences, over 25% being singletons. Sample: blood. Receptors originate from a woman under 40 in good health.

This clonotype was seen repeatedly, ten times or more. One end of the junction varies from germline; a read error may be responsible. The CDR3 nucleotides are TGCGCCAGCAGTGTGGGCGGAGATACGCAGTATTTT. Its translation: CASSVGGDTQYF. The chain combines TRBV9 with TRBJ2-3; D remains unclear. Germline V gene data show CDR1 as SGDLS and CDR2 as YYNGEE. This CDR3 contains 12 residues.

V is TRBV6-6 and J is TRBJ1-2, with 10 positions matching TRBD1. The CDR3 runs 15 residues. The V and J ends lost 5 bases and 4 bases, in that order; junction bases with no gene match: 7. Germline V lookup: CDR1 MNHNY, CDR2 SVGAGI (reference sequence). CDR3 sequence reads: CASSGPGQGIYGYTF. The CDR3 DNA follows: TGTGCCAGCAGTGGTCCGGGACAGGGGATCTATGGCTACACCTTC.

This clonotype was counted a single time. The chain employs TRBV7-2 and TRBJ2-5; D gene uncertain. The CDR3 is 14 residues long. The V gene lost 1 base and the J gene lost 3 bases, with 9 bases spanning the gap. The germline V gene has CDR1 SGHTA and CDR2 FQGNSA. CDR3 amino acids: CASSLGASKETQYF. CDR3 DNA sequence: TGTGCCAGCAGCTTAGGGGCCAGCAAAGAGACCCAGTACTTC.

This clonotype has a count of ten or more. The rearrangement uses TRBV7-3 and TRBJ2-5; D could derive from TRBD1 or TRBD2 (5 bases each). CDR3 length: 14 residues. Germline CDR1 and CDR2: SGHTA and FQGTGA. V was clipped by 8 bases and J by 2 bases, with 15 bases between them. The CDR3: CASLNGTIQETQYF. The CDR3 region has the DNA TGTGCCAGCCTAAACGGGACGATACAAGAGACCCAGTACTTC. Combining the CDR3 with reference TRBV7-3 and TRBJ2-5 gives the whole variable domain GAGVSQTPSNKVTEKGKYVELRCDPISGHTALYWYRQSLGQGPEFLIYFQGTGAADDSGLPNDRFFAVRPEGSVSTLKIQRTERGDSAVYLCASLNGTIQETQYFGPGTRLLVL.

V gene TRBV25-1 combines with J gene TRBJ2-1; D ambiguous. The V gene lost 1 base and the J gene lost 0 bases, with 19 bases spanning the gap. CDR1 is MGHDK, CDR2 SYGVNS, per germline. The CDR3 covers 19 residues. The CDR3 loop is CASSEFVVPDPSSYNEQFF. CDR3 in DNA: TGTGCCAGCAGTGAATTTGTGGTCCCCGACCCGAGCTCCTACAATGAGCAGTTCTTC.

J is TRBJ2-5 and V is TRBV14; 13 bases are a match to TRBD2. Germline values: CDR1 SGHDN, CDR2 FVKESK. The junction had 11 bases not matched to a gene; V was cut back by 3 bases and J by 7 bases. This CDR3 has 17 amino acids. The CDR3 sequence: CASSHRLAGGPAGTQYF. CDR3 DNA sequence: TGTGCCAGCAGCCACAGACTAGCGGGGGGCCCAGCCGGGACCCAGTACTTC.

The table lists this clonotype with many counts. The rearrangement links TRBV4-1 to TRBJ2-1; no definite D call. Trimming pared 0 bases from V and 4 bases from J, leaving 10 bases between. This CDR3 contains 15 residues. The germline CDR1 and CDR2 sequences are MGHRA and YSYEKL. The CDR3 region is CASSQEGQVYNEQFF. The CDR3, as DNA: TGCGCCAGCAGCCAAGAGGGCCAGGTATACAATGAGCAGTTCTTC.

This clonotype was counted between two and nine times. The V gene is TRBV4-1, the J gene TRBJ2-5, with D possibly called TRBD1 or TRBD2 (6 bases each). The CDR3 extends over 14 amino acids. Trimming stripped 1 base from V and 7 bases from J, with 13 bases between. Germline CDR1 reads MGHRA; CDR2 reads YSYEKL. The CDR3 sequence is CASSQVIRGRTQYF. In DNA form, the CDR3 reads TGCGCCAGCAGCCAAGTCATTCGGGGGCGGACCCAGTACTTC.

The V call is TRBV18, the J call TRBJ2-5; 8 nucleotides match TRBD2. Germline V gene sequence: CDR1 KGHSH, CDR2 LQKENI. CDR3 length: 17 residues. V was clipped by 3 bases and J by 1 base; unmatched bases: 10. The CDR3 DNA reads TGTGCCAGCTCACCCGCAGCGGGAGTGAACCTCCAAGAGACCCAGTACTTC. Translating gives CASSPAAGVNLQETQYF.

Ten or more counts support this clonotype. This chain joins TRBV10-3 and TRBJ2-1; D ambiguous. The germline gives CDR1 ENHRY, CDR2 SYGVKD. The CDR3 sequence is 16 residues long. The ends were cut back, 3 bases at V and 0 bases at J, with 12 bases in the middle. The CDR3 coding sequence is TGTGCCATCAGTGATAGGAGCGATATCTCCTACAATGAGCAGTTCTTC. Translated: CAISDRSDISYNEQFF.

CDR3 sequence reads: CASGPQSRGLETQYF. The DNA for the CDR3 is TGTGCTAGTGGCCCCCAGAGTAGGGGCCTGGAGACCCAGTACTTC. This rearrangement joins TRBV12-5 to TRBJ2-5; tentatively, D is TRBD1 (5 bases). Trimming stripped 6 bases from V and 5 bases from J, with 19 bases between. The CDR3 length is 15 residues. Per the germline V gene, CDR1 is LGHNT and CDR2 is FRNRAP.

This clonotype was detected ten times or more. V usage is TRBV6-5 and J usage is TRBJ1-4; D is uncertain. In germline, CDR1 is MNHEY, CDR2 SVGAGI. V shed 2 bases and J shed 10 bases, with 11 bases lying between them. This CDR3 contains 13 residues. The CDR3 protein is CASSYTSGGKLFF. The CDR3 nucleotides read TGTGCCAGCAGTTACACTTCAGGCGGAAAACTGTTTTTT.

This clonotype was seen repeatedly, ten times or more. V and J are TRBV20-1 and TRBJ1-2, with D perhaps TRBD1 (5 bases). Germline-derived CDR1 and CDR2 are DFQATT and SNEGSKA (reference sequence). V was pared by 1 base and J by 4 bases, with 19 bases between. This CDR3 is 16 amino acids long. The CDR3 here is CSARAGIRAGSYGYTF. CDR3 coding DNA: TGCAGTGCTAGAGCGGGCATAAGGGCAGGGAGCTATGGCTACACCTTC.

This clonotype was picked up one time. The chain carries TRBV6-1 and TRBJ2-1; TRBD2 might be the D (6 bases). Trimming shortened V by 6 bases and J by 13 bases, and 25 bases separated the two germline ends. Germline V lookup: CDR1 MNHNS, CDR2 SASEGT. The CDR3 consists of 15 residues. The CDR3 region has the DNA TGTGCCAGCAGCCCCCCGGCCACCCCGGGGGAGACCCAGTTCTTC. Amino acids: CASSPPATPGETQFF.

V gene TRBV2 combines with J gene TRBJ2-5; D is undetermined. The J call may be faulty, since TRBJ2-7 better matches the DNA end. Germline V gene data show CDR1 as SNHLY and CDR2 as FYNNEI. The CDR3 extends over 12 amino acids. CDR3 sequence reads: CASSERLSEQYF. The CDR3 region has the DNA TGTGCCAGCAGTGAAAGGCTTTCCGAGCAGTACTTC.

This clonotype was seen a few times. J is TRBJ2-1 and V is TRBV7-6; 11 positions match TRBD2. Germline V gene data show CDR1 as SGHVS and CDR2 as FNYEAQ. V lost 6 bases to trimming and J lost 5 bases; unmatched junction nucleotides: 3. The CDR3 sequence is 14 residues long. CDR3 loop: CASRLGLADNEQFF. In DNA form, the CDR3 reads TGTGCCAGCAGACTGGGACTAGCGGACAATGAGCAGTTCTTC. Based on the CDR3 plus reference TRBV7-6 and TRBJ2-1, the full variable domain is GAGVSQSPRYKVTKRGQDVALRCDPISGHVSLYWYRQALGQGPEFLTYFNYEAQQDKSGLPNDRFSAERPEGSISTLTIQRTEQRDSAMYRCASRLGLADNEQFFGPGTRLTVL.

This chain connects TRBV29-1 to TRBJ2-7; D is perhaps TRBD1 or TRBD2 (6 bases each). This CDR3 contains 13 residues. Germline V gene lookup returns CDR1 SQVTM and CDR2 ANQGSEA. V shed 4 bases and J shed 4 bases, with 14 bases lying between them. The CDR3 region is CSVVPGASYEQYF. In DNA, the CDR3 is TGCAGCGTTGTTCCGGGGGCGAGTTACGAGCAGTACTTC.

Regarding this clonotype: The DNA is left out, because the CDR3 cannot be placed on it with certainty; the CDR3 is given as TCRdb lists it. This chain connects TRBV7-2 to TRBJ2-1; the table calls TRBD1, which could not be checked here. The germline gives CDR1 SGHTA, CDR2 FQGNSA. The CDR3 is 14 amino acids long, termini counted. The CDR3 spells CYSCPGTKGNEQFF.